The 22 T cell receptor beta chains given below trace back to one sample, sequenced in a study of response to subunit inactivated influenza vaccine (dated by TCRdb to between 2017 and 2018). What the time point label conveys for this sample: more than 40 days after influenza vaccine administration. Library preparation used RT-PCR. TCRdb shows the sequencer as Illumina HiSeq 2500. The public reads were run again by TCRdb, first through fastp at Q25 and then through MiXCR, and only productive beta chains were kept. Rows with one shared CDR3 protein collapse into an entry with the most common genes and DNA. Counted in this sample were under 200,000 distinct CDR3 sequences; roughly 10% of them appeared once. The ten biggest clones cover under 15% of the sample. The sample consisted of non-naive T cells sorted from PBMCs, taken 45 days after vaccination. Taken with the paper, the label for cell subset or site translates to: memory T cell fraction. The receptors stem from a middle-aged man who received an inactivated influenza vaccine. Donor details come from another sample of the same person, matched by shared clones.

The chain combines TRBV20-1 with TRBJ2-1; 9 nucleotides match TRBD2. V shed 6 bases, J shed 4 bases, and the junction held 7 bases outside the gene matches. The germline V gene has CDR1 DFQATT and CDR2 SNEGSKA (reference sequence). The CDR3 sequence is 14 residues long. As DNA, the CDR3 is TGCAGTGCACAGACTAGCGGAGTTTACAATGAGCAGTTCTTC. Its translation: CSAQTSGVYNEQFF.

This clonotype was observed at least ten times. This sequence joins TRBV5-1 and TRBJ1-1; D is possibly TRBD1 (5 bases). From germline, CDR1 is SGHRS and CDR2 YFSETQ. V was shortened by 0 bases and J by 0 bases, with 15 bases between the two germline ends. The CDR3 is made up of 17 amino acids. CDR3 nucleotide sequence: TGCGCCAGCAGCTTGGAGCAGGGAGGGCTGGTGAACACTGAAGCTTTCTTT. It encodes CASSLEQGGLVNTEAFF.

This chain connects TRBV27 to TRBJ2-7; no clear D. The CDR3 has 11 residues. CDR1 MNHEY and CDR2 SMNVEV come from the germline V gene (reference sequence). V was cut by 10 bases and J by 5 bases, with 12 bases left in between. CDR3 loop: CATARSNEQYF. The CDR3 DNA reads as TGTGCCACCGCGCGGTCTAACGAGCAGTACTTC.

This clonotype came up many times. The genes are TRBV3-1 and TRBJ1-2; no firm D call. V gave up 1 base and J gave up 0 bases, with 9 bases separating them. The CDR3 contains 15 residues. Germline V gene sequence: CDR1 LGHDT, CDR2 YNNKEL (reference sequence). The CDR3 region has the DNA TGTGCCAGCAGCCAAGCGGTCGGAACTAACTATGGCTACACCTTC. It yields the protein CASSQAVGTNYGYTF.

The chain carries TRBV7-2 and TRBJ2-7; the match to TRBD2 covers 8 bases. CDR1 is SGHTA, CDR2 FQGNSA, per germline. The CDR3 sequence is 14 residues long. J lost 5 bases, V lost 5 bases, and 8 bases had no gene match. The DNA for the CDR3 is TGTGCCAGCAGCCCACCGGGACTAGGCGACGAGCAGTACTTC. Translating it yields CASSPPGLGDEQYF.

This clonotype was observed at least ten times. The chain is built from TRBV4-2 and TRBJ2-3; TRBD2 aligns across 12 bases. Germline CDR1 is LGHNA and CDR2 is YNFKEQ. The CDR3 has 15 amino acids. Trimming removed 5 bases from V and 4 bases from J; junction bases left unmatched: 4. The CDR3 sequence: CASSKGLAGADTQYF. The CDR3 bases are TGTGCCAGCAGCAAGGGACTAGCGGGTGCAGATACGCAGTATTTT.

This clonotype has more than one count but fewer than ten. V usage is TRBV20-1 and J usage is TRBJ2-4; the D is unclear. V dropped 1 base and J dropped 3 bases, with 13 bases sitting between them. The length of the CDR3 is 15 residues. Germline CDR1 and CDR2: DFQATT and SNEGSKA (reference sequence). In nucleotides, the CDR3 is TGCAGTGCTAGAGTTTTCGCCAGACTCAAAAACATTCAGTACTTC. This translates into CSARVFARLKNIQYF.

This clonotype has at least ten counts. The gene calls are TRBV5-1 and TRBJ1-1; D not resolved. CDR3 length: 14 amino acids. The germline CDR1 and CDR2 sequences are SGHRS and YFSETQ. V lost 3 bases and J 1 base, leaving 10 bases between the germline ends. The CDR3 DNA is TGCGCCAGCAGCTCTGGCACAAAGAACACTGAAGCTTTCTTT. Translation gives CASSSGTKNTEAFF.

The V call is TRBV20-1, the J call TRBJ1-2, with D perhaps matching TRBD1 (6 bases). This CDR3 comprises 14 residues. Germline CDR1 DFQATT, CDR2 SNEGSKA (reference sequence). With 7 bases removed from V and 8 bases from J, the gap between germline ends came to 23 bases. The CDR3 coding sequence is TGCAGTGGCCCGTTGGAGGGGGTAACGCACGGCTACACCTTC. It yields the protein CSGPLEGVTHGYTF.

This sequence joins TRBV7-2 and TRBJ2-5, with D perhaps TRBD1 or TRBD2 (6 bases each). The germline V and J ends were trimmed by 1 base and 5 bases, with 14 bases remaining between them. CDR1 and CDR2 (germline): SGHTA, FQGNSA. The CDR3 runs to 15 residues. CDR3 nucleotide sequence: TGTGCCAGCAGCTTAGGGACTGTAGGGGGGGAGACCCAGTACTTC. Protein: CASSLGTVGGETQYF.

The chain combines TRBV14 with TRBJ2-5, with D perhaps TRBD2 (8 bases). This CDR3 spans 16 amino acids. V gave up 0 bases and J gave up 5 bases, with 16 bases separating them. CDR1 is SGHDN, CDR2 FVKESK, per germline. CDR3 region: CASSQDSGTVYETQYF. CDR3 DNA: TGTGCCAGCAGCCAAGATAGCGGGACAGTGTACGAGACCCAGTACTTC.

The table lists this clonotype with a few counts. This chain connects TRBV4-3 to TRBJ1-6; D remains ambiguous. V shed 2 bases and J shed 3 bases, with 5 bases lying between them. Per germline, CDR1 LGHNA and CDR2 YSLEER. The CDR3 length is 14 residues. The CDR3 DNA follows: TGCGCCAGCAGCCAAACGGACTATAATTCACCCCTCCACTTT. This sequence encodes CASSQTDYNSPLHF.

CDR3 region: CASSGGTSGSPYEQYF. In DNA form, the CDR3 reads TGTGCCAGCAGCGGGGGGACTAGCGGGAGCCCCTACGAGCAGTACTTC. This sequence joins TRBV7-2 and TRBJ2-7; TRBD2 agrees at 14 bases. In germline, CDR1 is SGHTA, CDR2 FQGNSA. The J segment lost 2 bases and the V segment lost 5 bases, leaving 5 bases of the junction unmatched. There are 16 residues in the CDR3. Based on the CDR3 plus reference TRBV7-2 and TRBJ2-7, the full variable domain is GAGVSQSPSNKVTEKGKDVELRCDPISGHTALYWYRQSLGQGLEFLIYFQGNSAPDKSGLPSDRFSAERTGGSVSTLTIQRTQQEDSAVYLCASSGGTSGSPYEQYFGPGTRLTVT.

J is TRBJ2-1 and V is TRBV12-3 or TRBV12-4, with 7 bases that match TRBD1. The CDR3 length is 17 residues. The V and J ends lost 4 bases and 6 bases, in that order; junction bases with no gene match: 15. The CDR3 loop is CASSSPGTAERGNEQFF. The CDR3 DNA sequence: TGTGCCAGCAGTTCTCCCGGGACAGCGGAGAGGGGCAATGAGCAGTTCTTC.

This clonotype was recorded many times. This chain uses TRBV12-3 or TRBV12-4 with TRBJ2-3, with a tentative D call TRBD2 (5 bases). This CDR3 region has 16 residues. Trimming pared 5 bases from V and 2 bases from J, leaving 17 bases between. CDR3 loop: CASSPRAGDYTDTQYF. The CDR3 DNA reads as TGTGCCAGCAGTCCGAGGGCAGGCGACTACACAGATACGCAGTATTTT.

In this sample, this clonotype turned up a few times. The V call is TRBV28, the J call TRBJ1-2, with a weak D call TRBD1 (6 bases). The V gene's germline CDR1 is MDHEN and CDR2 SYDVKM. Trimming cost V 4 bases and J 7 bases, with 13 bases left between them. CDR3 length equals 13 residues. The CDR3 DNA follows: TGTGCCAGCAGTTATGGAGGGGGAATTGGCTACACCTTC. Protein product: CASSYGGGIGYTF.

There are a few counts of this clonotype. The rearrangement joins TRBV20-1 to TRBJ2-7; D gene ambiguous. Germline-derived CDR1 and CDR2 are DFQATT and SNEGSKA (reference sequence). The ends were cut back, 1 base at V and 4 bases at J, with 8 bases in the middle. The CDR3 is 12 amino acids. Here the CDR3 DNA reads TGCAGTGCTAGAGGTTCCTTATACGAGCAGTACTTC. Its translation is CSARGSLYEQYF.

V usage is TRBV6-5 and J usage is TRBJ2-7; TRBD1 matches at 9 bases. The CDR3 length is 16 residues. V was pared by 0 bases and J by 6 bases, with 9 bases of the junction left unmatched. CDR1 and CDR2 from the germline V gene are MNHEY and SVGAGI. The CDR3 sequence is CASSYSWGQGRSEQYF. DNA for the CDR3: TGTGCCAGCAGTTACTCATGGGGACAGGGAAGGAGCGAGCAGTACTTC.

The J gene is TRBJ2-1, the V gene TRBV14, with TRBD2 matching over 9 bases. Looked up from germline, CDR1 is SGHDN and CDR2 is FVKESK. J lost 7 bases, V lost 4 bases, and 11 bases had no gene match. This CDR3 is built from 16 residues. The CDR3 coding sequence is TGTGCCAGCAGCCCGATAAGCGGGAGGTATCAGAATGAGCAGTTCTTC. Translated, it gives CASSPISGRYQNEQFF.

V usage is TRBV20-1 and J usage is TRBJ1-2, with D perhaps matching TRBD1 (6 bases). Trimming stripped 5 bases from V and 7 bases from J, with 17 bases between. The CDR3 spans 13 residues. Germline V gives CDR1 DFQATT, CDR2 SNEGSKA (reference sequence). The CDR3 loop reads CSADAGVSGGYTF. The CDR3 coding sequence is TGCAGTGCTGACGCAGGGGTTTCTGGTGGCTACACCTTC.

In regard to this clonotype: At one end the junction does not follow the germline gene, possibly because of a read error. The genes are TRBV20-1 and TRBJ1-5; D is possibly TRBD1 (5 bases). The CDR3 extends over 15 amino acids. Germline CDR1 reads DFQATT; CDR2 reads SNEGSKA (reference sequence). The CDR3 coding sequence is TGCTGTGCTAGATCGGGGGACGGACCCAATCAGCCCCAGCATTTT. Translating it yields CCARSGDGPNQPQHF.

In its sample, this clonotype was seen many times. The V call is TRBV6-2 or TRBV6-3, the J call TRBJ2-1; D is perhaps TRBD1 (5 bases). CDR1 is MNHEY and CDR2 is SVGEGT in the germline V gene. This CDR3 region has 12 residues. V lost 7 bases, J lost 15 bases, and 19 bases lay in between. In DNA, the CDR3 is TGTGCCAGCACCCGCCAGGGTTTTAGGCTGTTCTTC. As protein: CASTRQGFRLFF.